What follows are 2 T cell receptor beta chains derived from one specimen sequenced in a study of blood T cell repertoires in COVID-19 (dated by TCRdb to 2018 to 2021). Libraries were prepared through the immunoSEQ multiplex PCR assay. TCRdb retrieved this table from immuneACCESS and kept in-frame rearrangements only. Not all clones are present; in checked studies, unresolved V genes account for under half, and no reason is known for the remainder. This sample holds 250,000 or so clones; 80% to 90% were observed only once. The biggest ten clones account for 1.3% to 1.5% of the sample. The source material was peripheral blood. The receptors derive from a man aged 80 or over with acute or convalescent COVID-19.

This sequence joins TRBV4-1 and TRBJ2-7; perhaps TRBD1 as D (6 bases). The ends were cut back, 4 bases at V and 4 bases at J, with 20 bases in the middle. The germline gives CDR1 MGHRA, CDR2 YSYEKL. This CDR3 is 16 amino acids long. The CDR3 nucleotides read TGCGCCAGCAGCCCGTTGGGGGCAGGGTGGGTTTACGAGCAGTACTTC. Residues: CASSPLGAGWVYEQYF.

V is TRBV7-9 and J is TRBJ2-1, with 10 bases aligning to TRBD2. The CDR3 sequence is 15 residues long. Germline CDR1 reads SEHNR; CDR2 reads FQNEAQ (reference sequence). Unmatched junction bases numbered 5, after V lost 5 bases and J lost 4 bases. CDR3 nucleotides: TGTGCCAGCAGCCCATTTAGCGGGGGGTACAATGAGCAGTTCTTC. It specifies CASSPFSGGYNEQFF.